The source of this TCR beta chain is a study of blood T cell repertoires in COVID-19. About the study: Acute and convalescent COVID-19 samples came from the United States, Italy and Spain.

In the original analysis: From reference gene primer amplification, estimates of nucleated cell counts were derived. Profiled with immunoSEQ multiplex PCR; TCRdb holds only in-frame clones, not every one. The V and J calls and clone size were taken over from that table, and D and trimming were inferred from the DNA. The sample lists over 85,000 clones, roughly 91% occurring once. CDR1 is SGHDN and CDR2 is FVKESK in the germline V gene. This CDR3 region has 15 residues. The ends lost 4 bases at V and 4 bases at J; junction bases unmatched: 9. Input material: peripheral blood. The chain couples TRBV14 to TRBJ1-2, with TRBD1 matching over 7 bases. The clonotype comes from a woman older than 75 with active COVID-19. The CDR3 loop reads CASSLTDRSIYGYTF. DNA for the CDR3: TGTGCCAGCAGCCTTACGGACAGGAGCATCTATGGCTACACCTTC.